Only a few counts were recorded for the clone carrying this T cell receptor (beta chain). Patients were all untreated before their thyroid surgery. The germline V and J ends were trimmed by 5 bases and 0 bases, with 17 bases remaining between them. Germline V CDR1 and CDR2: MNHNS, SASEGT. The CDR3 runs to 17 residues. Per the study methods: A classifier of distant metastasis in papillary thyroid cancer was built from CDR3 differences (across clinicopathological groups). TCRdb reprocessed the PCR reads via MiXCR. The authors' filters were not applied to this entry. The sample records around 40,000 clones, 13% being singletons. The sample comes from a study of metastatic and nonmetastatic thyroid tumors.

The clonotype was recovered from a female donor with papillary thyroid cancer or a benign thyroid nodule (not recorded which). Some clones in this sample may be carry-over from other donors' samples. The chain uses TRBV6-1 and TRBJ1-3; D might be TRBD1 (5 bases). Material: blood. The CDR3 reads CASSPRGTHRSGNTIYF. The CDR3 nucleotides read TGTGCCAGCAGTCCTCGGGGGACGCACCGCTCTGGAAACACCATATATTTT.